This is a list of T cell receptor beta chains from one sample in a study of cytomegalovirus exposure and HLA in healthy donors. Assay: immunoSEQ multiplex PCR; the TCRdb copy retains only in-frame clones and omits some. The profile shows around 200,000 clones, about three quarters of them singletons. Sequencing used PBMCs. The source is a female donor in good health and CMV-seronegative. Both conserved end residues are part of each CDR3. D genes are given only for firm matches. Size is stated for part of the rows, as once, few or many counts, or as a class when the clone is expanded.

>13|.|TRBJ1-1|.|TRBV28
TGTGCCAGCAGTTTCTGGAAGCCCAGGGAAGCTTTCTTT
CASSFWKPREAFF
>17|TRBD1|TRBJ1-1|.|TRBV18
TGTGCCAGCTCACCCCAGGACAGGGGGTTAATGGTCACTGAAGCTTTCTTT
CASSPQDRGLMVTEAFF
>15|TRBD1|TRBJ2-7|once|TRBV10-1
TGCGCCAGCCTCAACTGGGACAGGGGGACATACGAGCAGTACTTC
CASLNWDRGTYEQYF
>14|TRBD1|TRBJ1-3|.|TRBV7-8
TGTGCCAGCAGCCCTGGACAGGGGGGAAACACCATATATTTT
CASSPGQGGNTIYF
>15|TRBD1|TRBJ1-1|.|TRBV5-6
TGTGCCAGCAGCAGAAACAGGGGGCCGGGGACTGAAGCTTTCTTT
CASSRNRGPGTEAFF
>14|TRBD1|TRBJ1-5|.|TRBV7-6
TGTGCCAGCAGCCATAGACAGGGTAATCAGCCCCAGCATTTT
CASSHRQGNQPQHF
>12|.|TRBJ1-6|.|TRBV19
TGTGCCAGTAGTACGGGGAATTCACCCCTCCACTTT
CASSTGNSPLHF
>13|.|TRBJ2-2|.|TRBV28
TGTGCCAGCAGTTTAAGGGGCACCGGGGAGCTGTTTTTT
CASSLRGTGELFF
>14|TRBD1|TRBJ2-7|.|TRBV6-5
TGTGCCAGCAGTTACGGACAGGGGTGGGGCGAGCAGTACTTC
CASSYGQGWGEQYF
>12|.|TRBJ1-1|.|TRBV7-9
TGTGCCAGCAGTCTCTCGAACACTGAAGCTTTCTTT
CASSLSNTEAFF
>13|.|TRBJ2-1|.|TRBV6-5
TGTGCCAGTAACTCCAAGGGGTCTGTTGAGCAGTTCTTC
CASNSKGSVEQFF
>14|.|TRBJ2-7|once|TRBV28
TGTGCCAGCAGCCTGCCGACAGGCCCCTACGAGCAGTACTTC
CASSLPTGPYEQYF
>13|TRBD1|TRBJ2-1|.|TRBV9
TGTGCCAGCAGCGTGAGGGGACAGAATGAGCAGTTCTTC
CASSVRGQNEQFF
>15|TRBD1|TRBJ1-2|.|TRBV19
TGTGCCAGTACACGCCCGGGACAGGGATCCTATGGCTACACCTTC
CASTRPGQGSYGYTF
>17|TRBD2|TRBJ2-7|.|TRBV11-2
TGTGCCAGCAGCTTAGGTAGCGGGGGGCAAAGCTCCTACGAGCAGTACTTC
CASSLGSGGQSSYEQYF
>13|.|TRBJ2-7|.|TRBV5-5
TGTGCCAGCAGCAGGACGACAGCCTACGAGCAGTACTTC
CASSRTTAYEQYF
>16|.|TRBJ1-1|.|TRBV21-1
TGTGCCGGCAAAGGGACAGGGGCGCAACCATACACTGAAGCTTTCTTT
CAGKGTGAQPYTEAFF
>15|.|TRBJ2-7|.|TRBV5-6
TGTGCCAGCAGCTTGGAGGGACTGTGGGGCTCCGAGCAGTACTTC
CASSLEGLWGSEQYF
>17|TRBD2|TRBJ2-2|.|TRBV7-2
TGTGCCAGCAGCTTGGGGGGGGGTAGCGGGAACACCGGGGAGCTGTTTTTT
CASSLGGGSGNTGELFF
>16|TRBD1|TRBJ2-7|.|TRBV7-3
TGTGCCAGCAGCGTATCCGGGACAGGGAGCTCCTACGAGCAGTACTTC
CASSVSGTGSSYEQYF
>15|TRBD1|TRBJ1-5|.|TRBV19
TGTGCCAGTAGCACCGGGACAGTGCTCAATCAGCCCCAGCATTTT
CASSTGTVLNQPQHF
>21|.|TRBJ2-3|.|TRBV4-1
TGCGCCAGCAGCCAAGATTCGACTCCGGGACTCACCTTTGCTAGCACAGATACGCAGTATTTT
CASSQDSTPGLTFASTDTQYF
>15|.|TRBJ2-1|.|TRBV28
TGTGCCAGCAGTTCCCTAAGGAGCTCCTACAATGAGCAGTTCTTC
CASSSLRSSYNEQFF
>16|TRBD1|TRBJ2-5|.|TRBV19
TGTGCCAGTACCCTTACCGGGACAGGGAATCAAGAGACCCAGTACTTC
CASTLTGTGNQETQYF
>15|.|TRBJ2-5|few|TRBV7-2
TGTGCCAGCAGCTTAGCGCGCGGCCCCCAGGAGACCCAGTACTTC
CASSLARGPQETQYF
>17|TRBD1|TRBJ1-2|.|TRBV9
TGTGCCAGCAGCTTTCAGACAGGGGGCCCTCTTAACTATGGCTACACCTTC
CASSFQTGGPLNYGYTF
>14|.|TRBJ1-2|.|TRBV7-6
TGTGCCAGCAGCGGAGTGGAGTTCCCTTATGGCTACACCTTC
CASSGVEFPYGYTF
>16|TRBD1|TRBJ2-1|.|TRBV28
TGTGCCAGCAGTTCAGTGACAGGGAATGTTGGCAATGAGCAGTTCTTC
CASSSVTGNVGNEQFF
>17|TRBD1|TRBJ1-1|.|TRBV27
TGTGCCAGCAGTACCCCAGGGGGACAGGCGGAGAACACTGAAGCTTTCTTT
CASSTPGGQAENTEAFF
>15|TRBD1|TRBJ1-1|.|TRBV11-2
TGTGCCAGCAGCGTAAACAGGGGAATGAACACTGAAGCTTTCTTT
CASSVNRGMNTEAFF
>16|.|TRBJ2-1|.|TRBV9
TGTGCCAGCAGCGCCTCTCCGGGGGTGAACTACAATGAGCAGTTCTTC
CASSASPGVNYNEQFF
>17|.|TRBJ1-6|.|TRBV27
TGTGCCAGCAGCCAACTACCCCGGCAGGGACTTAATTCACCCCTCCACTTT
CASSQLPRQGLNSPLHF
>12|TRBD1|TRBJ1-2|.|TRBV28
TGTGCCACCTTACAGGGGGGGTATGGCTACACCTTC
CATLQGGYGYTF
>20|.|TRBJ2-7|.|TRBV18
TGTGCCAGCTCACCAGATCGGGCCAGGGGCCCCCTTAGTTTCTCCTACGAGCAGTACTTC
CASSPDRARGPLSFSYEQYF
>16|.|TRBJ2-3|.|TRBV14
TGTGCCAGCAGCCAAGATCCAGAACTACTAACAGATACGCAGTATTTT
CASSQDPELLTDTQYF
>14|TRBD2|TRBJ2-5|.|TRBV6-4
TGTGCCAGCAGAGGACTAGCGAGCTCGGAGACCCAGTACTTC
CASRGLASSETQYF
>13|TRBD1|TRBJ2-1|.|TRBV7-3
TGTGCCAGCAGCACAGGGGTTAGTGGTGAGCAGTTCTTC
CASSTGVSGEQFF
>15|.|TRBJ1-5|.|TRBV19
TGTGGTGTCCGGGATACCATGTATAGCAATCAGCCCCAGCATTTT
CGVRDTMYSNQPQHF
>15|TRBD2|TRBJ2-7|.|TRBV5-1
TGCGCCAGCAGCTGGGGGGGGAGAACTTCCTACGAGCAGTACTTC
CASSWGGRTSYEQYF
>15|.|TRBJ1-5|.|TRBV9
TGTGCCAGCAGCGCCGGGAGTAAGGGCAATCAGCCCCAGCATTTT
CASSAGSKGNQPQHF
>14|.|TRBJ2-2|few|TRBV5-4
TGTGCCAGCAGCGCGACTAGAGGCACCGGGGAGCTGTTTTTT
CASSATRGTGELFF
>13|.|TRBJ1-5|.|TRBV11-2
TGTGCCAGCAGCTTAGTCGGGGATCAGCCCCAGCATTTT
CASSLVGDQPQHF
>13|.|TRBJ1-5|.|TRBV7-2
TGTGCCAGCAGCTTACGGGGGACGGAGCCCCAGCATTTT
CASSLRGTEPQHF
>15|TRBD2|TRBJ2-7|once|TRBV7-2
TGTGCCAGCAGCTTAGACGGGACTAGCGGGGTGCAGCAGTACTTC
CASSLDGTSGVQQYF
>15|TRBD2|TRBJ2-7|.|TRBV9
TGTGCCAGCAGTGCTGGGGGGGTTCTTACCTACGAGCAGTACTTC
CASSAGGVLTYEQYF
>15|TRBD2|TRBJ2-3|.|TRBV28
TGTGCCAGCAGTTTTCGGGGGGGGCGCAGAGATACGCAGTATTTT
CASSFRGGRRDTQYF
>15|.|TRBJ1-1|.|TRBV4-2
TGTGCCAGCAGCCAAGAAGGTCGGGTGAACACTGAAGCTTTCTTT
CASSQEGRVNTEAFF
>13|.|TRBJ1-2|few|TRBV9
TGTGCCAGCAGCGAGGGGTCCGGAAATGGCTACACCTTC
CASSEGSGNGYTF
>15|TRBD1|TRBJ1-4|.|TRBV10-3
TGTGCCATCAGTGAGTCGACAGGGGTTAATGAAAAACTGTTTTTT
CAISESTGVNEKLFF
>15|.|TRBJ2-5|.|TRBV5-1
TGCGCCAGCAGCTTGGGGGGGACACTTCAAGAGACCCAGTACTTC
CASSLGGTLQETQYF